The 25 T cell receptor beta chains below were found in one sample sequenced in a study of early T cells in non-severe SARS-CoV-2 infection. TCRdb itself ran the 5' RACE reads through MiXCR, one entry per CDR3 protein. The sample includes about 56,000 distinct CDR3 sequences, under 12% of them seen just once. The sample consisted of whole blood. All receptors derive from an adult who was a healthcare worker with PCR-confirmed SARS-CoV-2 infection or an uninfected control (not recorded which).

The chain joins TRBV29-1 to TRBJ1-2; maybe TRBD1 (6 bases). V lost 8 bases to trimming and J lost 8 bases, with 21 bases between them. Germline-derived CDR1 and CDR2 are SQVTM and ANQGSEA. The CDR3 extends over 13 amino acids. This CDR3 is CSPAQDSQGGYTF. The CDR3 nucleotides are TGCAGCCCCGCCCAGGACTCTCAGGGGGGCTACACCTTC.

This rearrangement joins TRBV6-6 to TRBJ1-1, with D possibly TRBD1 on 5 matching bases. Germline CDR1 MNHNY, CDR2 SVGAGI (reference sequence). This CDR3 has 16 amino acids. Trimming took 2 bases from V and 4 from J, leaving 17 bases between them. As DNA, the CDR3 is TGTGCCAGCAGTTACGTCCCAGGGAAGAGCAGCACTGAAGCTTTCTTT. Translating it yields CASSYVPGKSSTEAFF.

This clonotype was observed at least ten times. V gene TRBV11-1 combines with J gene TRBJ2-7; a possible D gene is TRBD2 (6 bases). The CDR3 has 16 residues. In germline, CDR1 is SGHAT, CDR2 FQDESV (reference sequence). V lost 1 base to trimming and J lost 5 bases, with 18 bases between them. CDR3 sequence: CASSLGGTYQSHEQYF. In nucleotides, the CDR3 is TGTGCCAGCAGCTTAGGTGGGACTTACCAGTCCCACGAGCAGTACTTC. The whole variable domain, remainder taken from reference TRBV11-1 and TRBJ2-7, is EAEVAQSPRYKITEKSQAVAFWCDPISGHATLYWYRQILGQGPELLVQFQDESVVDDSQLPKDRFSAERLKGVDSTLKIQPAELGDSAMYLCASSLGGTYQSHEQYFGPGTRLTVT.

In its sample, this clonotype was seen many times. V and J are TRBV5-1 and TRBJ2-2; 8 nucleotides line up with TRBD2. CDR1 and CDR2 from the germline V gene are SGHRS and YFSETQ. V was pared by 4 bases and J by 7 bases, with 12 bases of the junction left unmatched. This CDR3 has 16 amino acids. The CDR3 bases are TGCGCCAGCAGCCCCGAAGGCGGGAGGCGGAGCGGGGAGCTGTTTTTT. Protein sequence: CASSPEGGRRSGELFF.

This sequence joins TRBV14 and TRBJ2-3, with 7 positions matching TRBD2. Germline V lookup: CDR1 SGHDN, CDR2 FVKESK. With 0 bases clipped from V and 10 bases from J, the junction kept 1 base outside the gene matches. This CDR3 contains 12 residues. Here the CDR3 reads CASSQDRGAQYF. CDR3 nucleotide sequence: TGTGCCAGCAGCCAAGATCGGGGGGCGCAGTATTTT.

The genes are TRBV6-6 and TRBJ2-7; D is possibly TRBD2 (5 bases). Germline CDR1 is MNHNY and CDR2 is SVGAGI (reference sequence). CDR3 length: 13 residues. Trimming pared 0 bases from V and 3 bases from J, leaving 6 bases between. CDR3 sequence (DNA): TGTGCCAGCAGTTACTCGAGGGTCTACGAGCAGTACTTC. Amino acid sequence: CASSYSRVYEQYF.

The CDR3 region has the DNA TGTGCCAGCAGCCCCGGAAGGGCCAACGAGCAGTACTTC. Amino acid sequence: CASSPGRANEQYF. The chain carries TRBV9 and TRBJ2-7; D ambiguous. There are 13 residues in the CDR3. Germline V gene sequence: CDR1 SGDLS, CDR2 YYNGEE. The V and J ends lost 4 bases and 5 bases respectively, with 13 bases between them.

Many counts were recorded for this clonotype. V usage is TRBV7-2 and J usage is TRBJ2-3; 11 nucleotides match TRBD1. CDR1 and CDR2 from the germline V gene are SGHTA and FQGNSA. V lost 4 bases and J lost 2; bases outside the gene matches: 2. The CDR3 has 15 residues. CDR3 bases: TGTGCCAGCAGCTGGGGACAGGGGGACACAGATACGCAGTATTTT. Residues: CASSWGQGDTDTQYF.

This clonotype has ten or more counts. J is TRBJ1-2 and V is TRBV7-2; D may be TRBD1 (5 bases). There are 15 residues in the CDR3. Trimming removed 1 base at V and 8 bases at J, with 17 bases between. CDR1 SGHTA and CDR2 FQGNSA come from the germline V gene. This CDR3 is CASSLGSWGERGYTF. The CDR3 DNA sequence: TGTGCCAGCAGCTTAGGTTCTTGGGGCGAGCGGGGCTACACCTTC. Full variable domain (outside the CDR3, taken from reference TRBV7-2 and TRBJ1-2): GAGVSQSPSNKVTEKGKDVELRCDPISGHTALYWYRQSLGQGLEFLIYFQGNSAPDKSGLPSDRFSAERTGGSVSTLTIQRTQQEDSAVYLCASSLGSWGERGYTFGSGTRLTVV.

This clonotype was recorded a few times. V usage is TRBV18 and J usage is TRBJ2-7; a possible D gene is TRBD2 (6 bases). The V end lost 2 bases, the J end lost 3 bases, and 17 bases lay between the germline ends. This CDR3 spans 16 amino acids. Per the germline V gene, CDR1 is KGHSH and CDR2 is LQKENI. CDR3 nucleotides: TGTGCCAGCTCACCATTAGAAGCGGAGGGAGTCTACGAGCAGTACTTC. Translation gives CASSPLEAEGVYEQYF.

This clonotype was seen repeatedly, ten times or more. This chain links TRBV7-2 with TRBJ1-3; TRBD1 agrees at 8 bases. With V trimmed by 3 bases and J by 1 base, 8 bases remained unmatched. Germline CDR1 SGHTA, CDR2 FQGNSA. This CDR3 comprises 17 residues. The chain's CDR3 is CASSFSGTGISGNTIYF. CDR3 coding DNA: TGTGCCAGCAGCTTTTCCGGGACAGGCATTTCTGGAAACACCATATATTTT.

This clonotype was found a few times. This rearrangement joins TRBV29-1 to TRBJ2-1; D is uncertain. Trimming cost V 7 bases and J 12 bases, with 19 bases left between them. In germline, CDR1 is SQVTM, CDR2 ANQGSEA. The CDR3 extends over 12 amino acids. CDR3 bases: TGCAGCGCCGCCCTCGTACAAGAGTGGCAGTTCTTC. Translating gives CSAALVQEWQFF.

The rearrangement uses TRBV2 and TRBJ2-7; D call uncertain. The V gene's germline CDR1 is SNHLY and CDR2 FYNNEI. CDR3 length: 11 amino acids. Trimming left V 3 bases short and J 4 bases short, with 4 bases between. CDR3 protein: CASSDTYEQYF. Here the CDR3 DNA reads TGTGCCAGCAGTGATACTTACGAGCAGTACTTC.

This clonotype came up a few times. The V call is TRBV20-1, the J call TRBJ2-7; D gene unclear. The CDR3 is 11 residues long. Germline CDR1 and CDR2: DFQATT and SNEGSKA (reference sequence). V lost 0 bases and J lost 3, with 3 bases in between. CDR3 bases: TGCAGTGCTAGAGAGGACTACGAGCAGTACTTC. It specifies CSAREDYEQYF.

This clonotype has just a few counts. J is TRBJ2-6 and V is TRBV5-1; tentatively, D is TRBD1 or TRBD2 (6 bases each). V was cut by 2 bases and J by 3 bases, with 15 bases left in between. The germline V gene encodes CDR1 SGHRS and CDR2 YFSETQ. The CDR3 consists of 17 residues. In nucleotides, the CDR3 is TGCGCCAGCAGCTTACTGTTCGGGGGCTATGGGGCCAACGTCCTGACTTTC. Its translation is CASSLLFGGYGANVLTF.

There are a few counts of this clonotype. This sequence joins TRBV20-1 and TRBJ1-2; D uncertain. The V end was cut by 7 bases, the J end by 4 bases, with 10 bases between. The CDR3 totals 11 residues. The germline V gene encodes CDR1 DFQATT and CDR2 SNEGSKA (reference sequence). CDR3 protein: CSVTDSYGYTF. The CDR3 region has the DNA TGCAGTGTCACAGATTCCTATGGCTACACCTTC.

With respect to this clonotype: One junction end does not reproduce the germline sequence, and a read error may be involved. This chain joins TRBV9 and TRBJ2-7; 11 positions match TRBD1. The CDR3 runs to 14 residues. In germline, CDR1 is SGDLS, CDR2 YYNGEE. The CDR3: CAGSPGTGGYEQYF. CDR3 bases: TGTGCCGGCAGTCCCGGGACAGGGGGCTACGAGCAGTACTTC.

This clonotype was seen a few times. The rearrangement links TRBV9 to TRBJ2-2; D gene ambiguous. V was shortened by 1 base and J by 4 bases, with 5 bases between the two germline ends. Germline lookup yields CDR1 SGDLS and CDR2 YYNGEE. This CDR3 spans 13 amino acids. CDR3 in amino acids: CASSVSATGELFF. The CDR3 nucleotides are TGTGCCAGCAGCGTATCCGCCACCGGGGAGCTGTTTTTT.

V usage is TRBV7-9 and J usage is TRBJ1-1; D unclear. V was pared by 4 bases and J by 5 bases, with 17 bases between. Germline V gene lookup returns CDR1 SEHNR and CDR2 FQNEAQ (reference sequence). The CDR3 is 15 residues long. CDR3 loop: CASSSGRTMSTEAFF. CDR3 sequence (DNA): TGTGCCAGCAGCTCCGGACGGACCATGAGTACTGAAGCTTTCTTT. The whole variable domain, filled in from reference TRBV7-9 and TRBJ1-1, reads DTGVSQNPRHKITKRGQNVTFRCDPISEHNRLYWYRQTLGQGPEFLTYFQNEAQLEKSRLLSDRFSAERPKGSFSTLEIQRTEQGDSAMYLCASSSGRTMSTEAFFGQGTRLTVV.

The genes are TRBV6-2 or TRBV6-3 and TRBJ2-7; D perhaps matches TRBD1 (6 bases). V dropped 6 bases and J dropped 6 bases, with 9 bases sitting between them. Germline V gene lookup returns CDR1 MNHEY and CDR2 SVGEGT. The CDR3 has 11 amino acids. In DNA form, the CDR3 reads TGTGCCAGCAGAACAGGGCCCGAGCAGTACTTC. Translating gives CASRTGPEQYF.

The chain links TRBV5-1 to TRBJ1-1, with D hard to call. Germline CDR1 SGHRS, CDR2 YFSETQ. Trimming pared 4 bases from V and 0 bases from J, leaving 10 bases between. This CDR3 comprises 14 residues. CDR3: CASSSKQLNTEAFF. As DNA, the CDR3 is TGCGCCAGCAGCAGTAAACAGCTGAACACTGAAGCTTTCTTT.

Ten or more counts support this clonotype. Mismatch with germline at one junction end may stem from a read error. This chain connects TRBV5-1 to TRBJ2-1; TRBD1 or TRBD2 may be the D gene (5 bases each). Germline loops: CDR1 SGHRS, CDR2 YFSETQ. CDR3 length equals 12 residues. Here the CDR3 reads CASSSPGPHPVF. CDR3 DNA sequence: TGCGCCAGCAGCTCACCGGGACCGCATCCGGTCTTC.

The J gene is TRBJ2-2, the V gene TRBV24-1; TRBD1 is a possible D gene (6 bases). In germline, CDR1 is KGHDR, CDR2 SFDVKD. V lost 7 bases, J lost 1 base, and 9 bases lay in between. The CDR3 is 14 amino acids. The CDR3 DNA reads as TGTGCCACCAGCGGGACACTGAACACCGGGGAGCTGTTTTTT. This encodes CATSGTLNTGELFF.

CDR3 in DNA: TGTGCCATCAGGTCAGGGAATTCTGGAAACACCATATATTTT. As protein: CAIRSGNSGNTIYF. The rearrangement joins TRBV10-3 to TRBJ1-3, with D tentatively TRBD1 (5 bases). The ends were cut back, 6 bases at V and 1 base at J, with 10 bases in the middle. Germline CDR1 reads ENHRY; CDR2 reads SYGVKD. The CDR3 length is 14 residues.

The J gene is TRBJ2-1, the V gene TRBV19; 12 bases are shared with TRBD2. CDR1 is LNHDA and CDR2 is SQIVND in the germline V gene (reference sequence). Trimming at V came to 3 bases and at J to 9 bases, leaving 15 bases not matched to a gene. The CDR3 covers 18 residues. CDR3 nucleotides: TGTGCCAGTAGTATGTATGTGACTAGCGGGAGTCCTTGGGCTGAGCAGTTCTTC. Amino acids: CASSMYVTSGSPWAEQFF.